Listed below are T cell receptor beta chains from one sample, sequenced in a study of cytomegalovirus exposure and HLA in healthy donors. The data were produced by immunoSEQ multiplex PCR, yet TCRdb's version contains in-frame clones alone and is incomplete. The repertoire consists of 120,000 to 150,000 clones, with over 75% occurring once and the leading ten covering 2.5% to 3.5%. Sequences were obtained from PBMCs. These receptors were collected from a young woman in good health and CMV-seronegative. The CDR3 runs from the conserved cysteine through the conserved F or W.

V gene: TRBV5-4; J gene: TRBJ2-7; CDR3 protein: CASSPRTGGYEQYF
V gene: TRBV7-6; J gene: TRBJ1-1; CDR3 protein: CASSLSGTGNTEAFF
V gene: TRBV7-2; J gene: TRBJ2-7; CDR3 protein: CASRGTSSEQYF
V gene: TRBV27; J gene: TRBJ2-1; CDR3 protein: CASTLGTSGARYNEQFF
V gene: TRBV5-1; J gene: TRBJ1-1; CDR3 protein: CASSLPDISTEAFF
V gene: TRBV2; J gene: TRBJ1-5; CDR3 protein: CASSENLQPQHF
V gene: TRBV7-2; J gene: TRBJ2-6; CDR3 protein: CASSPQGGGANVLTF
V gene: TRBV5-6; J gene: TRBJ2-5; CDR3 protein: CASSPWDREETQYF
V gene: TRBV7-2; J gene: TRBJ2-7; CDR3 protein: CASSFGLAGDYEQYF
V gene: TRBV21-1; J gene: TRBJ1-1; CDR3 protein: CASTWDSGMNTEAFF
V gene: TRBV30; J gene: TRBJ2-5; CDR3 protein: CAWSRTSGGETQYF
V gene: TRBV7-6; J gene: TRBJ1-1; CDR3 protein: CASSRDRKNTEAFF
V gene: TRBV2; J gene: TRBJ1-5; CDR3 protein: CASTGGDQPQHF
V gene: TRBV5-6; J gene: TRBJ1-1; CDR3 protein: CASSLRLRNTEAFF
V gene: TRBV4-1; J gene: TRBJ2-7; CDR3 protein: CASSQDMRDITRPYEQYF
V gene: TRBV6-1; J gene: TRBJ2-2; CDR3 protein: CASRSGDTGELFF
V gene: TRBV30; J gene: TRBJ1-2; CDR3 protein: CAWSVGTAGAWDTF
V gene: TRBV7-9; J gene: TRBJ1-4; CDR3 protein: CASSLQGAGNEKLFF
V gene: TRBV4-2; J gene: TRBJ1-5; CDR3 protein: CASSQEGAGVGQPQHF
V gene: TRBV28; J gene: TRBJ1-3; CDR3 protein: CASTMRAGRRRSSGNTIYF
V gene: TRBV10-3; J gene: TRBJ2-5; CDR3 protein: CAISDERRKETQYF
V gene: TRBV15; J gene: TRBJ2-2; CDR3 protein: CATSRDVGVGTGELFF
V gene: TRBV29-1; J gene: TRBJ2-5; CDR3 protein: CSVRSGGAGETQYF
V gene: TRBV2; J gene: TRBJ2-5; CDR3 protein: CASSTGRETQYF
V gene: TRBV15; J gene: TRBJ2-3; CDR3 protein: CATSRGQGLAGVTDTQYF
V gene: TRBV27; J gene: TRBJ1-5; CDR3 protein: CASSLGPPGTNQPQHF
V gene: TRBV7-2; J gene: TRBJ2-1; CDR3 protein: CASSLSSASYNEQFF
V gene: TRBV7-6; J gene: TRBJ2-1; CDR3 protein: CASSLGTSGRYPLNEQFF
V gene: TRBV18; J gene: TRBJ2-7; CDR3 protein: CASSPRDTEQYF
V gene: TRBV5-1; J gene: TRBJ1-3; CDR3 protein: CASSGTGLSGNTIYF
V gene: TRBV10-3; J gene: TRBJ2-5; CDR3 protein: CATRPTTGEETQYF
V gene: TRBV7-9; J gene: TRBJ1-6; CDR3 protein: CSSSFGQDNSPLHF
V gene: TRBV9; J gene: TRBJ1-1; CDR3 protein: CASSRFLNTEAFF
V gene: TRBV2; J gene: TRBJ2-5; CDR3 protein: CASSDGRGGAQYF
V gene: TRBV9; J gene: TRBJ2-2; CDR3 protein: CASSVGSSGRIGELFF
V gene: TRBV28; J gene: TRBJ2-3; CDR3 protein: CASSLGPVNTQYF
V gene: TRBV5-1; J gene: TRBJ1-1; CDR3 protein: CASSLLGRGMGNTEAFF
V gene: TRBV7-8; J gene: TRBJ2-3; CDR3 protein: CASSLATGQGTDTQYF
V gene: TRBV20-1; J gene: TRBJ2-4; CDR3 protein: CSADFGIQYF
V gene: TRBV2; J gene: TRBJ2-5; CDR3 protein: CASSTGTSLQETQYF
V gene: TRBV5-1; J gene: TRBJ2-1; CDR3 protein: CASSSARTGASYNEQFF
V gene: TRBV19; J gene: TRBJ1-2; CDR3 protein: CASSPTGPFYGYTF
V gene: TRBV7-9; J gene: TRBJ2-3; CDR3 protein: CASSQTSDTDTQYF
V gene: TRBV7-2; J gene: TRBJ2-3; CDR3 protein: CASSRQSADTQYF
V gene: TRBV7-7; J gene: TRBJ2-3; CDR3 protein: CASSLGRRPEDTQYF